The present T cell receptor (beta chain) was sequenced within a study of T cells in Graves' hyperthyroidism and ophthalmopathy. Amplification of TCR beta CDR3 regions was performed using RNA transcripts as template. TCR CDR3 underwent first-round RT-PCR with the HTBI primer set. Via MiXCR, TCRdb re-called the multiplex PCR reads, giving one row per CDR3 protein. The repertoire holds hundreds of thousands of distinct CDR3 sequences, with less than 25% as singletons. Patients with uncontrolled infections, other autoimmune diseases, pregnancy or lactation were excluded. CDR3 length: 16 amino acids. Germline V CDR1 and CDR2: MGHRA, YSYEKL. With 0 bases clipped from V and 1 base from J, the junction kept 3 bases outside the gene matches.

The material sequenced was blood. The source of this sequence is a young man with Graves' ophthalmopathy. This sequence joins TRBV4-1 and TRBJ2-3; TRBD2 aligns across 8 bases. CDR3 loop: CASSQETSGRTDTQYF. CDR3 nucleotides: TGCGCCAGCAGCCAAGAAACTAGCGGACGCACAGATACGCAGTATTTT.